This TCR beta chain was obtained from a study of shared clonotypes between healthy human individuals. Turning to this clone: The antigen is unknown.

Study-wide points: Naive subsets usually exceeded memory subsets in estimated richness.

Germline CDR1 reads LGHNA; CDR2 reads YSLEER. This CDR3 has 16 residues. The J segment lost 3 bases and the V segment lost 1 base, leaving 7 bases of the junction unmatched. Generated by immunoSEQ multiplex PCR, the TCRdb table keeps only in-frame clones and is missing some. Here the sample spans nearly 1 million clones, about three quarters being singletons. The sequence came from a man aged 18 to 29 in good health. The sequenced sample was memory CD4+ T cells sorted from blood. Subset here: CD45RA-negative fraction. The chain combines TRBV4-3 with TRBJ1-1; 8 positions match TRBD1. CDR3 nucleotide sequence: TGCGCCAGCAGCCAAGTAGGGGCAGGGGGCTACACTGAAGCTTTCTTT. It yields the protein CASSQVGAGGYTEAFF.